The 14 T cell receptor beta chains reported below all come from one sample, sequenced in a study of CD8 T cells in Susac syndrome. When the RNA was reverse transcribed, random hexamers were used with an input of about 0.5 to 1 ug. TCRdb ran MiXCR on the immunoSEQ multiplex PCR reads and lists one entry per CDR3 protein. Of about 440,000 distinct CDR3 sequences in the sample, more than 80% were seen once. What was sequenced was CD8+ T cells from PBMCs. The source is a human donor with multiple sclerosis.

The chain is built from TRBV6-8 and TRBJ1-5, with 9 bases matching TRBD1. The V and J ends lost 6 bases and 2 bases, in that order; junction bases with no gene match: 11. CDR1 is MNHGY and CDR2 is SAAAGT in the germline V gene. The CDR3 length is 17 residues. Here the CDR3 DNA reads TGTGCCAGCAGCATCCTCGGGGACAGGGAGGGCAATCAGCCCCAGCATTTT. Translating it yields CASSILGDREGNQPQHF.

The chain recombines TRBV28 with TRBJ1-5, with D unclear. V was clipped by 5 bases and J by 5 bases, with 7 bases between them. CDR3 length equals 12 residues. Per the germline V gene, CDR1 is MDHEN and CDR2 is SYDVKM. The CDR3 DNA follows: TGTGCCAGCAGTCTCAATCATCAGCCCCAGCATTTT. Translation: CASSLNHQPQHF.

The rearrangement links TRBV5-1 to TRBJ2-2; possible D gene TRBD1, 6 bases. Germline CDR1 is SGHRS and CDR2 is YFSETQ. The CDR3 covers 16 residues. V dropped 0 bases and J dropped 4 bases, with 13 bases sitting between them. The CDR3 DNA sequence: TGCGCCAGCAGCTTGGTGGGGCCCAGGGGCACCGGGGAGCTGTTTTTT. This codes for CASSLVGPRGTGELFF.

The rearrangement joins TRBV7-9 to TRBJ2-7, with D unclear. Germline V gives CDR1 SEHNR, CDR2 FQNEAQ (reference sequence). V was trimmed by 5 bases and J by 3 bases, leaving 17 bases between them. This CDR3 spans 15 amino acids. CDR3 sequence reads: CASSNPRPANYEQYF. In DNA form, the CDR3 reads TGTGCCAGCAGCAATCCTCGGCCTGCGAACTACGAGCAGTACTTC.

A few counts support this clonotype. The chain couples TRBV5-6 to TRBJ2-7, with D perhaps matching TRBD1 (7 bases). CDR1 and CDR2 from the germline V gene are SGHDT and YYEEEE. The CDR3 extends over 18 amino acids. The V end lost 3 bases, the J end lost 7 bases, and 29 bases lay between the germline ends. As DNA, the CDR3 is TGTGCCAGCAGCTCCCGGGCAGAGGGGGCTACCCCGGGAGAGGAGCAGTACTTC. This translates into CASSSRAEGATPGEEQYF.

The chain employs TRBV6-1 and TRBJ2-7; D is tentatively TRBD1 or TRBD2 (6 bases each). Germline CDR1 reads MNHNS; CDR2 reads SASEGT. V was pared by 4 bases and J by 2 bases, with 9 bases between. The CDR3 is made up of 13 amino acids. The CDR3 region has the DNA TGTGCCAGCAGTGGGGGGGCCACCTACGAGCAGTACTTC. Its protein is CASSGGATYEQYF.

The chain joins TRBV12-5 to TRBJ2-7; 7 bases align to TRBD2. This CDR3 is built from 16 residues. V shed 0 bases, J shed 4 bases, and the junction held 9 bases outside the gene matches. Germline V gene data show CDR1 as LGHNT and CDR2 as FRNRAP. The CDR3 coding sequence is TGTGCTAGTGGTTTGGTGAGCCTAGCGGCAGGGTACGAGCAGTACTTC. It translates to CASGLVSLAAGYEQYF.

This clonotype was observed a handful of times. This chain uses TRBV20-1 with TRBJ2-2; TRBD1 might be the D (5 bases). The CDR3 is 14 amino acids. The germline CDR1 and CDR2 sequences are DFQATT and SNEGSKA (reference sequence). Deletions cut 4 bases from V and 4 bases from J, with 13 bases between. DNA of the CDR3: TGCAGTGCTACCCGGCAGGGCGGCACCGGGGAGCTGTTTTTT. Translated: CSATRQGGTGELFF.

This clonotype is a singleton in its sample. The CDR3 protein is CASTLTGLGTEAFF. CDR3 DNA: TGTGCCAGTACCCTGACAGGGTTGGGCACTGAAGCTTTCTTT. The rearrangement joins TRBV19 to TRBJ1-1; 7 bases agree with TRBD1. V lost 7 bases and J lost 4; bases outside the gene matches: 9. This CDR3 contains 14 residues. Germline V gene data show CDR1 as LNHDA and CDR2 as SQIVND (reference sequence).

This rearrangement joins TRBV4-1 to TRBJ1-1, with D perhaps matching TRBD1 (6 bases). Germline-derived CDR1 and CDR2 are MGHRA and YSYEKL. The CDR3 is 18 residues long. The V end was cut by 1 base, the J end by 2 bases, with 20 bases between. Written as DNA, the CDR3 is TGCGCCAGCAGCCAAGTTAGTTCAGGGGCGCTGGGAAACACTGAAGCTTTCTTT. Its protein product is CASSQVSSGALGNTEAFF.

This rearrangement joins TRBV4-2 to TRBJ2-3; 10 bases align to TRBD2. V lost 4 bases, J lost 6 bases, and 10 bases stayed unmatched. The CDR3 sequence is 16 residues long. CDR1 is LGHNA, CDR2 YNFKEQ, per germline. For the CDR3, the DNA is TGTGCCAGCAGCCCGCAGCGGGGGGGGTTGCTGGATACGCAGTATTTT. Protein sequence: CASSPQRGGLLDTQYF.

The chain recombines TRBV20-1 with TRBJ2-7, with 8 bases identical to TRBD2. The trim removed 2 bases at V and 3 bases at J, leaving 12 bases unmatched. CDR1 DFQATT and CDR2 SNEGSKA come from the germline V gene (reference sequence). This CDR3 region has 16 residues. DNA for the CDR3: TGCAGTGCTAGATCCGGGAGGGCCTTTTCCTTCTACGAGCAGTACTTC. Translating it yields CSARSGRAFSFYEQYF.

The rearrangement uses TRBV7-8 and TRBJ2-3; D is perhaps TRBD2 (6 bases). Per the germline V gene, CDR1 is SGHVS and CDR2 is FQNEAQ. This CDR3 is built from 18 residues. V lost 0 bases and J 5 bases, leaving 21 bases between the germline ends. The CDR3 DNA follows: TGTGCCAGCAGCTTAGCGCTGGATCGGGAGCTTGAATTAGATACGCAGTATTTT. Translated, it gives CASSLALDRELELDTQYF.

The chain couples TRBV5-1 to TRBJ2-7, with TRBD1 identical over 8 bases. Germline V lookup: CDR1 SGHRS, CDR2 YFSETQ. This CDR3 has 14 residues. V shed 4 bases, J shed 5 bases, and the junction held 8 bases outside the gene matches. The CDR3 nucleotides read TGCGCCAGCAGCGAAGGACAGGGTCTCAACGAGCAGTACTTC. This codes for CASSEGQGLNEQYF.